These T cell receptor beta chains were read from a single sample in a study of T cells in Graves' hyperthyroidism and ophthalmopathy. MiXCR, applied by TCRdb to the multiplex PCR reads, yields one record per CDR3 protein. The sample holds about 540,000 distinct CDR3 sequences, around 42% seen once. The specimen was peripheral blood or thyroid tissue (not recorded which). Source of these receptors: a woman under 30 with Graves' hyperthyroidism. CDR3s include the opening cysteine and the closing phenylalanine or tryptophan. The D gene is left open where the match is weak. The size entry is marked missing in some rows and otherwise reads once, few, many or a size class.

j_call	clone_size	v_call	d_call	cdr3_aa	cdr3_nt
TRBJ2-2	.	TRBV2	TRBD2	CASLRTSGSSGELFF	TGTGCCAGCTTAAGGACTAGCGGGAGTTCCGGGGAGCTGTTTTTT
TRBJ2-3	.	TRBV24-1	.	CATSDRAASTDTQYF	TGTGCCACCAGTGATAGGGCAGCGAGCACAGATACGCAGTATTTT
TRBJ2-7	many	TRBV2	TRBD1	CASRRTGGSYEQYF	TGTGCCAGCAGGCGGACAGGGGGCTCCTACGAGCAGTACTTC
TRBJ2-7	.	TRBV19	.	CASSIAGAGYEQYF	TGTGCCAGTAGTATAGCGGGAGCAGGGTACGAGCAGTACTTC
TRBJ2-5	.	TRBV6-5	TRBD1	CASSYPGQSVETQYF	TGTGCCAGCAGTTACCCGGGACAGTCCGTGGAGACCCAGTACTTC
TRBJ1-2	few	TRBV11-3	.	CASSTRDIRGYTF	TGTGCCAGCAGCACCAGGGACATACGAGGCTACACCTTC
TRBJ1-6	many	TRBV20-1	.	CSARAGGGSPLHF	TGCAGTGCTAGAGCGGGTGGGGGTTCACCCCTCCACTTT
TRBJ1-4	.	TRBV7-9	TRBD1	CASSLTGGLGEKLFF	TGTGCCAGCAGCTTAACAGGGGGCTTAGGAGAAAAACTGTTTTTT
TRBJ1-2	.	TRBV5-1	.	CASSLRGGTLEQGWGYTF	TGCGCCAGCAGCTTGCGGGGGGGAACCCTCGAGCAGGGTTGGGGCTACACCTTC
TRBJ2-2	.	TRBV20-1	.	CSARGLSFGVGELFF	TGCAGTGCTAGAGGCCTTTCATTTGGGGTCGGGGAGCTGTTTTTT
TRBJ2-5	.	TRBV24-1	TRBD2	CATSGNGLAGDVKTQYF	TGTGCCACCAGTGGCAATGGGCTAGCGGGAGATGTAAAGACCCAGTACTTC
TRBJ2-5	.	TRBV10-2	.	CASRGSGGTQYF	TGCGCCAGCAGGGGATCAGGTGGGACCCAGTACTTC
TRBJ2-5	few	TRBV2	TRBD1	CASSPDRFYGTQYF	TGTGCCAGCAGTCCGGACAGGTTCTACGGGACCCAGTACTTC
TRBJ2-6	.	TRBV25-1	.	CASSPPWQGADGANVLTF	TGTGCCAGCAGTCCCCCGTGGCAGGGTGCAGATGGGGCCAACGTCCTGACTTTC
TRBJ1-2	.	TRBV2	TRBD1	CASSLQGASYTF	TGTGCCAGCAGTTTACAGGGGGCGAGCTACACCTTC
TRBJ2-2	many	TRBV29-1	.	CSVELGRGTTGELFF	TGCAGCGTTGAGTTGGGCAGGGGCACGACCGGGGAGCTGTTTTTT
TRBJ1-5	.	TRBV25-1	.	CASSGQAAVGFQHF	TGTGCCAGCAGTGGTCAGGCGGCCGTGGGGTTCCAGCATTTT
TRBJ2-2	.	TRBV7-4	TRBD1	CASSLQGVRSGELFF	TGTGCCAGCAGCTTACAGGGGGTTCGTTCCGGGGAGCTGTTTTTT
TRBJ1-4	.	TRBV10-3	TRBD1	CAISPGQGVQEKLFF	TGTGCCATCAGTCCGGGACAGGGGGTACAGGAAAAACTGTTTTTT
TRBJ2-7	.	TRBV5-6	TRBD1	CASNPGTATYEQYF	TGTGCCAGCAACCCCGGGACAGCCACCTACGAGCAGTACTTC
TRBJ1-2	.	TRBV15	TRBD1	CATSRDWTGDTF	TGTGCCACCAGCAGAGATTGGACAGGGGACACCTTC